What follows are 5 T cell receptor beta chains derived from one specimen sequenced in a study of cytotoxic CD8 clonotypes in ibrutinib-treated CLL. Libraries were prepared by immunoSEQ multiplex PCR; TCRdb keeps only in-frame clonotypes and omits some of them. Altogether 15,000 to 20,000 clones are present, around 80% being singletons, with the ten largest covering around 15%. This material consisted of PBMCs, taken before ibrutinib treatment. The receptor source for this set is a human donor with chronic lymphocytic leukemia.

The chain uses TRBV15 and TRBJ1-5; D is perhaps TRBD1 (5 bases). CDR3 length equals 17 residues. Germline V gene data show CDR1 as LNHNV and CDR2 as YYDKDF (reference sequence). The germline V and J ends were trimmed by 0 bases and 7 bases, with 19 bases remaining between them. This CDR3 reads CATSRDLSIDSAQPQHF. Written as DNA, the CDR3 is TGTGCCACCAGCAGAGATCTTTCTATAGACAGTGCCCAGCCCCAGCATTTT. The full variable domain, rest sourced from reference TRBV15 and TRBJ1-5, is DAMVIQNPRYQVTQFGKPVTLSCSQTLNHNVMYWYQQKSSQAPKLLFHYYDKDFNNEADTPDNFQSRRPNTSFCFLDIRSPGLGDTAMYLCATSRDLSIDSAQPQHFGDGTRLSIL.

This chain uses TRBV19 with TRBJ2-7, with a tentative D call TRBD1 (6 bases). CDR3 length: 14 amino acids. Germline CDR1 and CDR2: LNHDA and SQIVND (reference sequence). Trimming left V 5 bases short and J 2 bases short, with 13 bases between. The CDR3 DNA is TGTGCCAGTAGTTATTTGACAGGACCCTACGAGCAGTACTTC. Amino acids: CASSYLTGPYEQYF.

The chain combines TRBV7-9 with TRBJ2-1; 15 bases map to TRBD2. In germline, CDR1 is SEHNR, CDR2 FQNEAQ (reference sequence). V shed 4 bases and J 4 bases; nucleotides not matched to a gene: 5. CDR3 length: 17 amino acids. CDR3 sequence (DNA): TGTGCCAGCAGCTCCGGGGGGACTAGCGGGAGGTACAATGAGCAGTTCTTC. This codes for CASSSGGTSGRYNEQFF.

CDR3 sequence reads: CASAAGDIYEQYF. As DNA, the CDR3 is TGTGCTAGTGCCGCGGGAGACATCTACGAGCAGTACTTC. The J gene is TRBJ2-7, the V gene TRBV12-5; the match to TRBD2 covers 7 bases. The V segment lost 7 bases and the J segment 3 bases; nucleotides outside the gene matches: 6. CDR1 is LGHNT and CDR2 is FRNRAP in the germline V gene. The CDR3 totals 13 residues.

This chain connects TRBV7-9 to TRBJ2-6, with D perhaps TRBD1 (5 bases). Germline CDR1 and CDR2: SEHNR and FQNEAQ (reference sequence). This CDR3 is built from 17 residues. Trimming pared 5 bases from V and 3 bases from J, leaving 17 bases between. For the CDR3, the DNA is TGTGCCAGCAGCCAAGGACACGGTGGGGTTGGGGCCAACGTCCTGACTTTC. Protein sequence: CASSQGHGGVGANVLTF.